Below are 3 T cell receptor beta chains sequenced from a single sample in a study of T cell responses to AZD1222 COVID-19 vaccine. The repertoire was sequenced with immunoSEQ multiplex PCR; TCRdb's copy has only in-frame clones and lacks some. The sample lists 80,000 or so clones, over 80% occurring once. The sample here was peripheral blood, taken on day 0 of AZD1222 vaccination. The receptors stem from an adult in good health.

This chain uses TRBV29-1 with TRBJ2-1, with D possibly matching TRBD2 (5 bases). Germline CDR1 SQVTM, CDR2 ANQGSEA. Trimming left V 5 bases short and J 7 bases short, with 12 bases between. This CDR3 has 12 residues. The CDR3 nucleotides are TGCAGCGTTTCCCCGGGGTGGAATGAGCAGTTCTTC. It encodes CSVSPGWNEQFF.

The chain recombines TRBV7-9 with TRBJ1-1; D unclear. Germline lookup yields CDR1 SEHNR and CDR2 FQNEAQ (reference sequence). Trimming stripped 4 bases from V and 1 base from J, with 10 bases between. The length of the CDR3 is 14 residues. CDR3 in DNA: TGTGCCAGCAGCTCGAGTTCACAGAACACTGAAGCTTTCTTT. It encodes CASSSSSQNTEAFF.

The rearrangement joins TRBV6-5 to TRBJ1-1; 8 nucleotides line up with TRBD1. This CDR3 has 15 residues. In germline, CDR1 is MNHEY, CDR2 SVGAGI. Trimming removed 4 bases from V and 8 bases from J; junction bases left unmatched: 12. The CDR3: CASSSPTKGQAEAFF. CDR3 bases: TGTGCCAGCAGTTCCCCGACCAAGGGACAGGCCGAAGCTTTCTTT.